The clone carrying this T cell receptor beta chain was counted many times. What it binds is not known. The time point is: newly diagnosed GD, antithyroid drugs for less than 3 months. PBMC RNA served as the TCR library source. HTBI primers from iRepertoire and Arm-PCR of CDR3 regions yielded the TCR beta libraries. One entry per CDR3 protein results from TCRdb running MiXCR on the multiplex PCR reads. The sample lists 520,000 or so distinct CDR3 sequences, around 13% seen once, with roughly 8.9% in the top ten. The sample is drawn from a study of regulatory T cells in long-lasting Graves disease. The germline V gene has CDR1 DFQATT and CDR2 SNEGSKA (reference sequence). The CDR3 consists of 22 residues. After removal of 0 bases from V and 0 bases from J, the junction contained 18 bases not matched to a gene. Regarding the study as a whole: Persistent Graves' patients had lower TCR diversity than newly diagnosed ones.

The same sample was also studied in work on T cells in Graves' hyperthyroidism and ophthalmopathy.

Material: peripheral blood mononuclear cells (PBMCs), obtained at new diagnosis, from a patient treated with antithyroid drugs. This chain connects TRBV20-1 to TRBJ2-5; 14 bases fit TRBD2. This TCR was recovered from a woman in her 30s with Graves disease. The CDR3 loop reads CSARDPLDRGLAGAPYQETQYF. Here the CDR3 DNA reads TGCAGTGCTAGAGACCCGCTCGATAGGGGACTAGCGGGAGCCCCGTACCAAGAGACCCAGTACTTC.